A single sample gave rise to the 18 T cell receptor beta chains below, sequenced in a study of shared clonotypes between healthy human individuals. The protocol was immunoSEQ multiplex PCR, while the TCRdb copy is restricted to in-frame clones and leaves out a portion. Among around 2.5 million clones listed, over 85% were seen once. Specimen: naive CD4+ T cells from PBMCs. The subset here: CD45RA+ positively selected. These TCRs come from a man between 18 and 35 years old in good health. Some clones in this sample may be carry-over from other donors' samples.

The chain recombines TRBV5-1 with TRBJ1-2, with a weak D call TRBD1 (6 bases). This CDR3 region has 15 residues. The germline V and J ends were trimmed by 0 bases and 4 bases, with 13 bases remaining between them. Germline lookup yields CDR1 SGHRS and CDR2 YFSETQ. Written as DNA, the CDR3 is TGCGCCAGCAGCTTGGCCTACAGGGAAGGCTATGGCTACACCTTC. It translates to CASSLAYREGYGYTF. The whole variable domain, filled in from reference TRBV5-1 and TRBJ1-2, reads KAGVTQTPRYLIKTRGQQVTLSCSPISGHRSVSWYQQTPGQGLQFLFEYFSETQRNKGNFPGRFSGRQFSNSRSEMNVSTLELGDSALYLCASSLAYREGYGYTFGSGTRLTVV.

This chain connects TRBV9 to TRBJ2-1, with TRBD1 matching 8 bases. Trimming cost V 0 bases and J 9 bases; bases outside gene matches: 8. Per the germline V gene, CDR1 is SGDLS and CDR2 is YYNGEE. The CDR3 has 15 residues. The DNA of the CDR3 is TGTGCCAGCAGCGTAGCCTGGACAGGGTTCGCTGAGCAGTTCTTC. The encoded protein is CASSVAWTGFAEQFF.

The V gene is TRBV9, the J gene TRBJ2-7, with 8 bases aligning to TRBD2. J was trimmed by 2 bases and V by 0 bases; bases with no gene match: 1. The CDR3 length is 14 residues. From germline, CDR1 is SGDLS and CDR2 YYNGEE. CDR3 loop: CASSVGGLAYEQYF. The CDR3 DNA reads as TGTGCCAGCAGCGTAGGGGGACTAGCCTACGAGCAGTACTTC.

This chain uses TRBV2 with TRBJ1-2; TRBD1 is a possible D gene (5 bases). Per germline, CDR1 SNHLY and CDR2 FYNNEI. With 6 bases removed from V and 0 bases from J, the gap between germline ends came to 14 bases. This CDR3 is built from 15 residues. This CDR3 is CASRKGTAANYGYTF. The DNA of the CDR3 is TGTGCCAGCAGAAAGGGGACGGCAGCTAACTATGGCTACACCTTC.

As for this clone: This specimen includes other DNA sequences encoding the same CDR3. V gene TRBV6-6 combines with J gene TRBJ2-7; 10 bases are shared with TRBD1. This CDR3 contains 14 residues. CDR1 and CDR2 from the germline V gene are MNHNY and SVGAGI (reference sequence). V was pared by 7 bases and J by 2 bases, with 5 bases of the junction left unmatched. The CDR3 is CASTRTGGTYEQYF. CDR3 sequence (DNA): TGTGCCAGCACCAGGACAGGGGGAACCTACGAGCAGTACTTC.

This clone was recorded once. The CDR3 here is CASSLFRQGGHEQYF. The DNA of the CDR3 is TGTGCCAGCAGTTTATTCCGACAGGGTGGGCACGAGCAGTACTTC. The rearrangement joins TRBV28 to TRBJ2-7; the match to TRBD1 covers 7 bases. Germline CDR1 MDHEN, CDR2 SYDVKM. The CDR3 runs to 15 residues. V shed 1 base and J 5 bases; nucleotides not matched to a gene: 8.

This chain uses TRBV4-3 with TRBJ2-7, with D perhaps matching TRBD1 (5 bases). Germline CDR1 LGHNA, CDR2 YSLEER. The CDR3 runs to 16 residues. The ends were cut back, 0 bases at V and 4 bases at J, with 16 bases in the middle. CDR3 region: CASSQEQGRRRYEQYF. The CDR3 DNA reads TGCGCCAGCAGCCAAGAGCAGGGCCGAAGGCGATACGAGCAGTACTTC.

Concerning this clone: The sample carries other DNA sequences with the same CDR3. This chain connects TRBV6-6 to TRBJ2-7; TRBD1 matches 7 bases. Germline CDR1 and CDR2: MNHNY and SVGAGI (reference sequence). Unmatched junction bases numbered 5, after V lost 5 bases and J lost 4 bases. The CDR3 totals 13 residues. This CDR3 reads CASSRQGVYEQYF. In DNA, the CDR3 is TGTGCCAGCAGTCGACAGGGAGTTTACGAGCAGTACTTC.

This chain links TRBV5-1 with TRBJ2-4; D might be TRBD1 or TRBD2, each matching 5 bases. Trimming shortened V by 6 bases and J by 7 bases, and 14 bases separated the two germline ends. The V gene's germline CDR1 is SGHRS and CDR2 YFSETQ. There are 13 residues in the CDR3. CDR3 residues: CASNPSEGNIQYF. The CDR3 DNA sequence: TGCGCCAGCAACCCCTCAGAGGGGAACATTCAGTACTTC.

In nucleotides, the CDR3 is TGTGCCAGCAGCTTAGTTGGGAGGAAAGAGACCCAGTACTTC. Translation gives CASSLVGRKETQYF. This chain links TRBV13 with TRBJ2-5; a possible D gene is TRBD2 (6 bases). CDR3 length: 14 amino acids. Germline V gives CDR1 PRHDT, CDR2 FYEKMQ (reference sequence). V was pared by 1 base and J by 3 bases, with 9 bases between.

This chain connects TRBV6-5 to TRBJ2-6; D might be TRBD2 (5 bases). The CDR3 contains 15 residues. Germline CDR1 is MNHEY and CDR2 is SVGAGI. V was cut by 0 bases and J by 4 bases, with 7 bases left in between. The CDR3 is CASSYSTKGANVLTF. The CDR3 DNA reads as TGTGCCAGCAGTTACTCGACTAAGGGGGCCAACGTCCTGACTTTC.

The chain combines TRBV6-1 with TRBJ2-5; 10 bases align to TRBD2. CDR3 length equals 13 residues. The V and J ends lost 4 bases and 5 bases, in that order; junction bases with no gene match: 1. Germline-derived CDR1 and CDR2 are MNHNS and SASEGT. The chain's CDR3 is CASSGGLAETQYF. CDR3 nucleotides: TGTGCCAGCAGTGGGGGACTAGCGGAGACCCAGTACTTC.

CDR3 region: CASSSGGTNYGYTF. The CDR3 DNA reads TGTGCCAGCAGCTCCGGCGGCACTAACTATGGCTACACCTTC. The chain couples TRBV5-6 to TRBJ1-2; D is ambiguous. The CDR3 runs 14 residues. V lost 3 bases, J lost 0 bases, and 9 bases lay in between. In germline, CDR1 is SGHDT, CDR2 YYEEEE.

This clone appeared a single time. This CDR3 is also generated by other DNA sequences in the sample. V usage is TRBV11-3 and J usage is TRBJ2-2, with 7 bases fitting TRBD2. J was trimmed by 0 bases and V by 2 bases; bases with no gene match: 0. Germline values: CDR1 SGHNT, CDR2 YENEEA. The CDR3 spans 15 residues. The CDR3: CASSLSGANTGELFF. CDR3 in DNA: TGTGCCAGCAGCTTAAGCGGGGCGAACACCGGGGAGCTGTTTTTT. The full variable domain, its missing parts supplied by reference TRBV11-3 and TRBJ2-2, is EAGVVQSPRYKIIEKKQPVAFWCNPISGHNTLYWYLQNLGQGPELLIRYENEEAVDDSQLPKDRFSAERLKGVDSTLKIQPAELGDSAVYLCASSLSGANTGELFFGEGSRLTVL.

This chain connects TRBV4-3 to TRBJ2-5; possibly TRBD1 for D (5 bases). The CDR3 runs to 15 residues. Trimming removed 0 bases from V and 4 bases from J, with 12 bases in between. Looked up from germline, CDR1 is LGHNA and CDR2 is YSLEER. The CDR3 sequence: CASSQDPRVGETQYF. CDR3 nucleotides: TGCGCCAGCAGCCAAGATCCCAGGGTGGGAGAGACCCAGTACTTC.

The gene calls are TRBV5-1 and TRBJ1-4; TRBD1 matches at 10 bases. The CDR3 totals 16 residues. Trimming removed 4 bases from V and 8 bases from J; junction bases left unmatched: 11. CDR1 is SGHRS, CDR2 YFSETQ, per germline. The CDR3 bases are TGCGCCAGCAGCATTAATGACAGGGGGCATAGCGAAAAACTGTTTTTT. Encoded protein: CASSINDRGHSEKLFF.

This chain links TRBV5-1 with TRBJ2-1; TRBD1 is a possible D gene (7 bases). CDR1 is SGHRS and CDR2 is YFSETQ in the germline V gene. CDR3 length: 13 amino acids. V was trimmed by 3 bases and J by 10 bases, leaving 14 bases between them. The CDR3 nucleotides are TGCGCCAGCAGCTCCAACCCAGGGGGGGAGCAGTTCTTC. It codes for CASSSNPGGEQFF.

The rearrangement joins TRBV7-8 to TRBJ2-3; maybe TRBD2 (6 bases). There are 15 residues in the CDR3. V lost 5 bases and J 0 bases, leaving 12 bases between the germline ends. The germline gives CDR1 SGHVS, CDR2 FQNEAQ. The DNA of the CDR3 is TGTGCCAGCAGCCCCCCGGGGAGGAGCACAGATACGCAGTATTTT. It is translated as CASSPPGRSTDTQYF.